This T cell receptor (beta chain) was documented in a study of shared T cell receptors in the human thymus. The junction had 14 bases not matched to a gene; V was cut back by 5 bases and J by 4 bases. CDR3 size: 16 residues. From germline, CDR1 is SGHDT and CDR2 YYEEEE. Produced via immunoSEQ multiplex PCR; TCRdb's table is partial and in-frame only. The sample shows 700,000 to 750,000 clones, over 75% of them seen only once. A further study also used this sample, focusing on human thymus T cells.

The sample was thymocytes. This TCR came from a girl under three years old with a congenital heart defect. The chain joins TRBV5-6 to TRBJ1-2; 7 nucleotides align to TRBD1. The CDR3 region is CASRTDRDRAPYGYTF. DNA of the CDR3: TGTGCCAGCAGGACCGACCGGGACAGAGCCCCCTATGGCTACACCTTC.